This T cell receptor (beta chain) was sequenced during a study of T cell responses to AZD1222 COVID-19 vaccine. On this clone: The antigen is unknown.

Only in-frame clones appear in the TCRdb table, and some are missing; sequencing was by immunoSEQ multiplex PCR. The sample holds 120,000 or so clones, about 92% seen once. Study results and caveats: Researchers took repertoire samples only after the peak T cell response had come. Close to half of all spike-specific TCRs reportedly target regions of the variants that are unmutated.

Germline V gives CDR1 KGHSH, CDR2 LQKENI. The CDR3 extends over 13 amino acids. V gave up 2 bases and J gave up 8 bases; unmatched junction bases: 2. The chain carries TRBV18 and TRBJ1-1; 10 positions agree with TRBD1. Material: peripheral blood, obtained on day 0 of AZD1222 vaccination. The sequence derives from an adult in good health. The CDR3 reads CASSPGQGEEAFF. In nucleotides, the CDR3 is TGTGCCAGCTCACCAGGACAGGGGGAGGAAGCTTTCTTT.